A single TCR delta chain is shown here with its context. Its antigen is unknown. TCRdb's protein for this DNA is that of a much larger clone and differs from the translation at residue 10, likely a read error; the protein shown is the DNA translation. CDR3 length: 21 amino acids. Per the germline V gene, CDR1 is GEAIGNYY and CDR2 is EKD. Trimming stripped 5 bases from V and 0 bases from J, with 33 bases between. This sample was taken from a study of γδ T cells in repeated Plasmodium falciparum infection. At the level of the study: Timepoints: baseline, immediately before selected infections, and 21 days after every infection. Study outcomes and limitations: Vgamma9/Vdelta2+ T cells showed a stable polyclonal repertoire with shared TCRgamma sequences.

TCRdb re-called the multiplex PCR reads using CATT. The sample consists of 70,000 to 95,000 delta-chain clones, about 1.5% of them appearing once. Flow sorting of PBMC yielded separate Vgamma9/Vdelta2+ and Vdelta2-negative gammadelta T cell populations for bulk repertoire analysis. Source material: gamma-delta T cells from blood. The V call is TRDV2, the J call TRDJ1; D may correspond to TRDD2 or TRDD3 (6 bases each). The TCR sequence derives from a pool of human donors (malaria-infected and uninfected, not separated). This CDR3 reads CACAYFLNWVKPEGYTDKLIF. The CDR3 nucleotides read TGTGCCTGTGCCTACTTCCTGAACTGGGTGAAGCCGGAGGGGTACACCGATAAACTCATCTTT.